The 26 T cell receptor beta chains presented below share a single source sample, sequenced in a study of blood T cell repertoires in COVID-19. TCRdb's table, derived via immunoSEQ multiplex PCR, lists solely in-frame clones and lacks some. In the table there are 200,000 or so clones, about 88% of which are singletons. Sequencing was done on a sample of PBMCs or T cells enriched from blood (not recorded which). These receptors were collected from a woman aged 25 to 39 who had recovered from COVID-19.

This clone was counted once. The V call is TRBV7-9, the J call TRBJ2-2, with D unclear. V was cut by 6 bases and J by 4 bases, with 6 bases left in between. Germline-derived CDR1 and CDR2 are SEHNR and FQNEAQ (reference sequence). This CDR3 spans 12 amino acids. The CDR3 bases are TGTGCCAGCAGGAGCCTCACCGGGGAGCTGTTTTTT. Translation gives CASRSLTGELFF.

The CDR3 is CASSRRVSYEQYF. DNA of the CDR3: TGTGCCAGCAGCCGCCGGGTTTCCTACGAGCAGTACTTC. This chain links TRBV14 with TRBJ2-7; D is undetermined. V lost 4 bases, J lost 1 base, and 8 bases lay in between. This CDR3 has 13 residues. Germline CDR1 and CDR2: SGHDN and FVKESK.

The V gene is TRBV7-2, the J gene TRBJ1-1; 10 bases agree with TRBD1. This CDR3 has 14 residues. Germline values: CDR1 SGHTA, CDR2 FQGNSA. After removal of 4 bases from V and 3 bases from J, the junction contained 2 bases not matched to a gene. The CDR3: CASSWTGGDTEAFF. Written as DNA, the CDR3 is TGTGCCAGCAGCTGGACAGGGGGGGACACTGAAGCTTTCTTT. The full variable domain, with the rest looked up from reference TRBV7-2 and TRBJ1-1, is GAGVSQSPSNKVTEKGKDVELRCDPISGHTALYWYRQSLGQGLEFLIYFQGNSAPDKSGLPSDRFSAERTGGSVSTLTIQRTQQEDSAVYLCASSWTGGDTEAFFGQGTRLTVV.

The chain recombines TRBV9 with TRBJ1-4; D unclear. CDR3 length equals 14 residues. Germline CDR1 and CDR2: SGDLS and YYNGEE. The germline V and J ends were trimmed by 2 bases and 4 bases, with 9 bases remaining between them. CDR3: CASSVPGDNEKLFF. The CDR3 bases are TGTGCCAGCAGCGTCCCGGGAGATAATGAAAAACTGTTTTTT.

The rearrangement uses TRBV7-6 and TRBJ1-6; D is perhaps TRBD1 (6 bases). Between the trimmed V and J ends, which lost 5 bases and 4 bases, there was a span of 12 bases. The germline CDR1 and CDR2 sequences are SGHVS and FNYEAQ. This CDR3 contains 15 residues. CDR3 protein: CASSAQGGYNSPLHF. The CDR3 coding sequence is TGTGCCAGCAGCGCACAGGGAGGGTATAATTCACCCCTCCACTTT.

This sequence joins TRBV28 and TRBJ2-1; D might be TRBD1 (6 bases). From germline, CDR1 is MDHEN and CDR2 SYDVKM. The CDR3 extends over 15 amino acids. V was cut by 3 bases and J by 6 bases, with 15 bases left in between. The CDR3 spells CASSFRQVSSNEQFF. The CDR3 bases are TGTGCCAGCAGTTTTCGACAGGTGTCGTCCAATGAGCAGTTCTTC.

CDR3 DNA sequence: TGTGGCCAGGGGGTCAGTTGGGAAAAACTGTTTTTT. Encoded protein: CGQGVSWEKLFF. V usage is TRBV6-5 and J usage is TRBJ1-4, with 7 positions matching TRBD1. The CDR3 extends over 12 amino acids. Germline CDR1 reads MNHEY; CDR2 reads SVGAGI.

The rearrangement uses TRBV6-6 and TRBJ1-5, with 11 bases identical to TRBD1. After removal of 7 bases from V and 3 bases from J, the junction contained 8 bases not matched to a gene. This CDR3 is 16 amino acids long. Germline loops: CDR1 MNHNY, CDR2 SVGAGI (reference sequence). CDR3 bases: TGTGCCAGCACCCCCGGACAGGGGGCATTCAATCAGCCCCAGCATTTT. It translates to CASTPGQGAFNQPQHF.

The chain uses TRBV7-9 and TRBJ2-7, with D perhaps TRBD1 (6 bases). V was cut by 0 bases and J by 6 bases, with 6 bases left in between. This CDR3 region has 12 residues. Germline V gives CDR1 SEHNR, CDR2 FQNEAQ (reference sequence). The CDR3 bases are TGTGCCAGCAGCTTAGCAGGGGGCGAGCAGTACTTC. As protein: CASSLAGGEQYF.

V gene TRBV6-5 combines with J gene TRBJ2-7; D gene uncertain. V lost 7 bases and J 4 bases, leaving 20 bases between the germline ends. Germline values: CDR1 MNHEY, CDR2 SVGAGI. The CDR3 extends over 15 amino acids. The CDR3 spells CASNGGSVQLYEQYF. CDR3 DNA sequence: TGTGCCAGCAACGGCGGATCGGTTCAGTTATACGAGCAGTACTTC.

The CDR3 DNA reads TGTGCCAGCAGCCCTGTATTCGCGGGGGGCTACACCGGGGAGCTGTTTTTT. Translating gives CASSPVFAGGYTGELFF. The chain combines TRBV13 with TRBJ2-2, with 8 bases aligning to TRBD2. The CDR3 runs to 17 residues. J gave up 3 bases and V 5 bases, and 11 bases lay outside the gene matches. CDR1 is PRHDT and CDR2 is FYEKMQ in the germline V gene (reference sequence).

The V call is TRBV6-6, the J call TRBJ2-3; D is possibly TRBD2 (5 bases). In germline, CDR1 is MNHNY, CDR2 SVGAGI (reference sequence). Trimming took 5 bases from V and 7 from J, leaving 19 bases between them. CDR3 length: 15 amino acids. The CDR3 region has the DNA TGTGCCAGCAGTGACGGTGGTTCCAGCGGACATACGCAGTATTTT. It specifies CASSDGGSSGHTQYF.

This chain joins TRBV9 and TRBJ1-1; TRBD1 matches 8 bases. This CDR3 is 16 amino acids long. Trimming at V came to 5 bases and at J to 1 base, leaving 10 bases not matched to a gene. Germline assignment: CDR1 SGDLS and CDR2 YYNGEE. In DNA, the CDR3 is TGTGCCAGCAGTGACGGGACAGGCGAGTCGAACACTGAAGCTTTCTTT. Residues: CASSDGTGESNTEAFF.

The chain recombines TRBV25-1 with TRBJ2-3; 11 nucleotides line up with TRBD1. CDR1 is MGHDK and CDR2 is SYGVNS in the germline V gene. Trimming removed 3 bases from V and 2 bases from J; junction bases left unmatched: 1. The CDR3 totals 15 residues. The CDR3 DNA reads TGTGCCAGCAGTGAGGACAGGGGGCTCACAGATACGCAGTATTTT. The encoded protein is CASSEDRGLTDTQYF.

This clone was observed once. The chain links TRBV18 to TRBJ2-7; 7 bases fit TRBD1. Germline V CDR1 and CDR2: KGHSH, LQKENI. The junction had 8 bases not matched to a gene; V was cut back by 4 bases and J by 5 bases. This CDR3 comprises 14 residues. The DNA for the CDR3 is TGTGCCAGCTCACGACAGGGATCGGACGACGAGCAGTACTTC. Translated: CASSRQGSDDEQYF.

The gene calls are TRBV3-1 (or the pseudogene TRBV3-2) and TRBJ1-6; the D is unclear. The CDR3 is 16 residues long. V was clipped by 2 bases and J by 8 bases, with 16 bases between them. Germline assignment: CDR1 LGHDT and CDR2 YNNKEL (reference sequence). In DNA form, the CDR3 reads TGTGCCAGCAGCCAAAACGGGTTCCTTACGGATTCACCCCTCCACTTT. It codes for CASSQNGFLTDSPLHF.

The chain carries TRBV29-1 and TRBJ2-7, with D maybe TRBD1 (5 bases). Trimming cost V 4 bases and J 2 bases, with 6 bases left between them. The CDR3 has 11 residues. Germline loops: CDR1 SQVTM, CDR2 ANQGSEA. Written as DNA, the CDR3 is TGCAGCGTTGGACAGACCTACGAGCAGTACTTC. It translates to CSVGQTYEQYF.

J is TRBJ1-5 and V is TRBV15, with TRBD1 as a possible D gene (6 bases). The CDR3 consists of 15 residues. Germline V gene data show CDR1 as LNHNV and CDR2 as YYDKDF (reference sequence). Trimming removed 4 bases at V and 2 bases at J, with 12 bases between. The CDR3 spells CATSTRTEGNQPQHF. The CDR3 bases are TGTGCCACCAGCACAAGGACAGAGGGCAATCAGCCCCAGCATTTT.

V and J are TRBV7-2 and TRBJ1-5; 9 nucleotides line up with TRBD1. The CDR3 runs to 15 residues. In germline, CDR1 is SGHTA, CDR2 FQGNSA. V dropped 5 bases and J dropped 6; count of bases not matched to a gene: 8. CDR3 bases: TGTGCCAGCAGCCTCACAGGGGGCGCGGGTCAGCCCCAGCATTTT. Its protein is CASSLTGGAGQPQHF.

The chain couples TRBV4-3 to TRBJ1-4; D might be TRBD1 (6 bases). From germline, CDR1 is LGHNA and CDR2 YSLEER. V dropped 1 base and J dropped 14 bases, with 17 bases sitting between them. The CDR3 contains 14 residues. CDR3 sequence reads: CASSQVTDNRALFF. CDR3 bases: TGCGCCAGCAGCCAAGTGACTGACAACAGGGCCCTGTTTTTT.

Worth noting for this clone: One end of the junction does not line up with germline, which may come from a read error. The chain is built from TRBV7-7 and TRBJ2-7; maybe TRBD1 (6 bases). This CDR3 has 14 amino acids. Germline-derived CDR1 and CDR2 are SSHAT and FNYEAQ (reference sequence). CDR3: CASSPDRDSYEQYF. DNA for the CDR3: TGTGCTAGCAGCCCGGACAGAGACTCCTACGAGCAGTACTTC.

This clone was found once. The chain combines TRBV19 with TRBJ2-5, with TRBD2 as a possible D gene (5 bases). The ends were cut back, 3 bases at V and 3 bases at J, with 14 bases in the middle. Germline CDR1 reads LNHDA; CDR2 reads SQIVND (reference sequence). The CDR3 runs to 15 residues. The CDR3 here is CASSIRGRAEETQYF. Written as DNA, the CDR3 is TGTGCCAGTAGTATCCGGGGAAGGGCAGAAGAGACCCAGTACTTC.

The rearrangement uses TRBV2 and TRBJ1-1, with D perhaps TRBD1 (5 bases). The CDR3 extends over 13 amino acids. Deletions cut 8 bases from V and 1 base from J, with 11 bases between. Germline CDR1 is SNHLY and CDR2 is FYNNEI. CDR3 sequence (DNA): TGTGCCAGCGTACTTACAGGGAACACTGAAGCTTTCTTT. Its translation: CASVLTGNTEAFF.

The chain is built from TRBV19 and TRBJ1-5; possibly TRBD1 for D (6 bases). The CDR3 contains 12 residues. Germline V CDR1 and CDR2: LNHDA, SQIVND (reference sequence). The V and J ends lost 3 bases and 6 bases respectively, with 6 bases between them. CDR3 in amino acids: CASSMGAQPQHF. The CDR3 DNA sequence: TGTGCCAGTAGTATGGGGGCTCAGCCCCAGCATTTT. Filled out from reference TRBV19 and TRBJ1-5, the complete variable domain reads DGGITQSPKYLFRKEGQNVTLSCEQNLNHDAMYWYRQDPGQGLRLIYYSQIVNDFQKGDIAEGYSVSREKKESFPLTVTSAQKNPTAFYLCASSMGAQPQHFGDGTRLSIL.

The rearrangement links TRBV9 to TRBJ2-5; D gene unclear. V was cut by 0 bases and J by 7 bases, with 13 bases left in between. The CDR3 consists of 14 residues. Germline loops: CDR1 SGDLS, CDR2 YYNGEE. CDR3 sequence: CASSVDSTPATQYF. The CDR3 DNA reads as TGTGCCAGCAGCGTAGATAGCACGCCGGCGACCCAGTACTTC. Variable domain in full (rest from reference TRBV9 and TRBJ2-5): DSGVTQTPKHLITATGQRVTLRCSPRSGDLSVYWYQQSLDQGLQFLIQYYNGEERAKGNILERFSAQQFPDLHSELNLSSLELGDSALYFCASSVDSTPATQYFGPGTRLLVL.

This clone has only one observation. V gene TRBV19 combines with J gene TRBJ2-6; the D is unclear. CDR3 length: 14 residues. The V end was cut by 7 bases, the J end by 0 bases, with 7 bases between. The V gene's germline CDR1 is LNHDA and CDR2 SQIVND (reference sequence). The CDR3 DNA is TGTGCCAGTAAACAGCTCTCTGGGGCCAACGTCCTGACTTTC. Its translation: CASKQLSGANVLTF.